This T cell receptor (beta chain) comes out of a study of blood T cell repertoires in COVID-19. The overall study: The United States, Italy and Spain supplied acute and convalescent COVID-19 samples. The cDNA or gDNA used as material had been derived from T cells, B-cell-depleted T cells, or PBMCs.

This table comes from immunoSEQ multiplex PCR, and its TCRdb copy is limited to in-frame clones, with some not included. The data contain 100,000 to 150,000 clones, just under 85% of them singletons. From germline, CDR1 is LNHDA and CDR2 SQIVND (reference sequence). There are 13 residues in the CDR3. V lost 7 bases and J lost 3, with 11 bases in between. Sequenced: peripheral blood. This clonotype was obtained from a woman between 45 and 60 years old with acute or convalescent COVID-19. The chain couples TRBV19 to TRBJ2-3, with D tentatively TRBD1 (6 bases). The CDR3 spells CASKTGQTDTQYF. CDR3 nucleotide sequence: TGTGCCAGTAAGACAGGTCAGACAGATACGCAGTATTTT.